Below are 30 T cell receptor beta chains sequenced from a single sample in a study of T cells in Graves' hyperthyroidism and ophthalmopathy. Amplified TCR beta CDR3 regions derived from RNA transcripts. HTBI primers were the set used in a first-round RT-PCR of the TCR CDR3. Each CDR3 protein gets one entry after TCRdb re-called the multiplex PCR reads with MiXCR. The sample includes hundreds of thousands of distinct CDR3 sequences, 38% of them seen just once. Material: blood. The receptors originated from a man between 18 and 35 years old with Graves' hyperthyroidism.

This clonotype was seen many times. The chain is built from TRBV5-4 and TRBJ2-5, with D tentatively TRBD1 (6 bases). Germline assignment: CDR1 SGHNT and CDR2 YYREEE (reference sequence). V was cut by 4 bases and J by 2 bases, with 15 bases left in between. The CDR3 extends over 15 amino acids. The CDR3 loop is CASSGNGQPQETQYF. CDR3 nucleotide sequence: TGTGCCAGCAGCGGAAACGGACAGCCGCAAGAGACCCAGTACTTC.

This chain links TRBV6-1 with TRBJ1-4; 7 bases match TRBD1. J gave up 10 bases and V 8 bases, and 16 bases lay outside the gene matches. Per germline, CDR1 MNHNS and CDR2 SASEGT. The CDR3 covers 15 residues. The CDR3 is CASPLLGQLRGKLFF. Here the CDR3 DNA reads TGTGCCAGCCCCTTGCTGGGACAGCTACGGGGAAAACTGTTTTTT.

Details on this clonotype: This clone may be a read error of a much larger clone one base away. V and J are TRBV10-3 and TRBJ1-5; 7 nucleotides agree with TRBD1. Per germline, CDR1 ENHRY and CDR2 SYGVKD. The length of the CDR3 is 13 residues. J was trimmed by 4 bases and V by 10 bases; bases with no gene match: 7. In DNA, the CDR3 is TGTGCCACCGCGACAGGGAGGAATCAGCCCCAGCATTTT. Its protein product is CATATGRNQPQHF.

The table lists this clonotype with many counts. The chain recombines TRBV10-3 with TRBJ2-5, with 10 nucleotides matching TRBD2. CDR1 is ENHRY and CDR2 is SYGVKD in the germline V gene. This CDR3 is built from 15 residues. Trimming at V came to 6 bases and at J to 2 bases, leaving 6 bases not matched to a gene. In DNA form, the CDR3 reads TGTGCCATCAGGGCATCTAGCGGGGGACAAGAGACCCAGTACTTC. Translated, it gives CAIRASSGGQETQYF.

This clonotype came up many times. V usage is TRBV10-2 and J usage is TRBJ1-1; unclear D gene. V was shortened by 6 bases and J by 1 base, with 9 bases between the two germline ends. Germline V lookup: CDR1 WSHSY, CDR2 SAAADI. The CDR3 has 13 amino acids. CDR3: CASRSIGNTEAFF. For the CDR3, the DNA is TGCGCCAGCAGGAGCATAGGGAACACTGAAGCTTTCTTT.

A note on this clonotype: The junction differs from germline at one of its ends, possibly a read error. The rearrangement links TRBV20-1 to TRBJ1-5; no reliable D call. CDR1 and CDR2 from the germline V gene are DFQATT and SNEGSKA (reference sequence). The CDR3 contains 14 residues. CDR3 DNA: TGCAGTGCTGGAGATCCGCGGGGATGGCAGCCCCAGCATTTT. This sequence encodes CSAGDPRGWQPQHF.

On this clonotype itself: An end of the junction differs from the germline gene, which may be a read error. V is TRBV6-6 and J is TRBJ1-1, with D unresolved. The CDR3 covers 13 residues. Germline V gives CDR1 MNHNY, CDR2 SVGAGI (reference sequence). CDR3 region: CASKEGTLSDAFF. The CDR3 DNA reads TGTGCCAGCAAAGAGGGAACACTATCTGACGCTTTCTTT.

This clonotype was counted many times. This chain joins TRBV9 and TRBJ1-4, with no clear D. CDR3 length equals 14 residues. CDR1 is SGDLS and CDR2 is YYNGEE in the germline V gene. The ends were cut back, 4 bases at V and 8 bases at J, with 15 bases in the middle. The chain's CDR3 is CASSSAGGHEKLFF. CDR3 nucleotides: TGTGCCAGCAGCTCTGCCGGAGGGCACGAAAAACTGTTTTTT.

The CDR3 region is CASSQHWGANVLTF. The DNA of the CDR3 is TGCGCCAGCAGCCAACATTGGGGGGCCAACGTCCTGACTTTC. This chain joins TRBV4-1 and TRBJ2-6; D uncertain. V dropped 2 bases and J dropped 4 bases, with 6 bases sitting between them. CDR3 length equals 14 residues. Germline loops: CDR1 MGHRA, CDR2 YSYEKL.

There are many counts of this clonotype. V is TRBV19 and J is TRBJ1-2; D gene unclear. V dropped 3 bases and J dropped 6 bases, with 8 bases sitting between them. The germline CDR1 and CDR2 sequences are LNHDA and SQIVND (reference sequence). CDR3 length: 12 amino acids. CDR3 in amino acids: CASSISGNGYTF. In nucleotides, the CDR3 is TGTGCCAGTAGTATTTCGGGTAATGGCTACACCTTC. The complete variable domain, with remaining parts taken from reference TRBV19 and TRBJ1-2, reads DGGITQSPKYLFRKEGQNVTLSCEQNLNHDAMYWYRQDPGQGLRLIYYSQIVNDFQKGDIAEGYSVSREKKESFPLTVTSAQKNPTAFYLCASSISGNGYTFGSGTRLTVV.

The chain recombines TRBV2 with TRBJ2-7, with 9 positions matching TRBD1. The germline gives CDR1 SNHLY, CDR2 FYNNEI. The CDR3 contains 16 residues. J gave up 1 base and V 4 bases, and 8 bases lay outside the gene matches. Here the CDR3 reads CASSVSGTGSSYEQYF. The CDR3 coding sequence is TGTGCCAGCAGTGTCTCCGGGACAGGGTCGTCCTACGAGCAGTACTTC.

This clonotype was detected only a few times. The V and J genes are TRBV6-6 and TRBJ1-6; perhaps TRBD1 as D (5 bases). This CDR3 has 14 residues. Per the germline V gene, CDR1 is MNHNY and CDR2 is SVGAGI (reference sequence). Trimming took off 5 bases at V and 5 bases at J, with 10 bases between the two ends. CDR3 in DNA: TGTGCCAGCAGTGAGGGGTTCGATAATTCACCCCTCCACTTT. It specifies CASSEGFDNSPLHF.

A few counts support this clonotype. The rearrangement links TRBV5-4 to TRBJ2-5; 7 positions agree with TRBD1. Germline lookup yields CDR1 SGHNT and CDR2 YYREEE (reference sequence). Unmatched junction bases numbered 14, after V lost 7 bases and J lost 5 bases. CDR3 size: 15 residues. CDR3 sequence: CASSSGDDREETQYF. CDR3 DNA: TGTGCCAGCTCCTCCGGGGATGACAGGGAGGAGACCCAGTACTTC.

This rearrangement joins TRBV4-1 to TRBJ1-3; the D is unclear. This CDR3 has 16 amino acids. V dropped 1 base and J dropped 4 bases, with 14 bases sitting between them. Germline CDR1 and CDR2: MGHRA and YSYEKL. The CDR3 reads CASSQASDPRGNTIYF. CDR3 bases: TGCGCCAGCAGCCAAGCGTCAGACCCGAGAGGAAACACCATATATTTT.

The chain recombines TRBV6-6 with TRBJ2-2; unclear D gene. Deletions cut 0 bases from V and 0 bases from J, with 8 bases between. There are 16 residues in the CDR3. Germline V gene data show CDR1 as MNHNY and CDR2 as SVGAGI (reference sequence). CDR3 nucleotide sequence: TGTGCCAGCAGTTACTCGTTGGCTTCGAACACCGGGGAGCTGTTTTTT. Amino acids: CASSYSLASNTGELFF.

This clonotype was seen only a few times. This chain joins TRBV10-3 and TRBJ2-3; D remains unclear. V was shortened by 1 base and J by 1 base, with 6 bases between the two germline ends. This CDR3 is 14 amino acids long. CDR1 is ENHRY, CDR2 SYGVKD, per germline. In nucleotides, the CDR3 is TGTGCCATCAGTGAGTGGCAGGGCACAGATACGCAGTATTTT. Translated, it gives CAISEWQGTDTQYF.

The V call is TRBV7-9, the J call TRBJ2-7; 9 nucleotides match TRBD1. CDR1 and CDR2 from the germline V gene are SEHNR and FQNEAQ (reference sequence). The J segment lost 4 bases and the V segment lost 4 bases, leaving 11 bases of the junction unmatched. CDR3 length equals 16 residues. The CDR3 protein is CASSWELQGARYEQYF. The CDR3 nucleotides are TGTGCCAGCAGCTGGGAACTACAGGGGGCAAGGTACGAGCAGTACTTC.

In its sample, this clonotype was seen a few times. The chain is built from TRBV13 and TRBJ2-2; TRBD2 matches at 9 bases. The ends lost 6 bases at V and 1 base at J; junction bases unmatched: 6. The CDR3 contains 16 residues. Germline V gene sequence: CDR1 PRHDT, CDR2 FYEKMQ (reference sequence). CDR3: CASRERGDLNTGELFF. In DNA form, the CDR3 reads TGTGCCAGCAGGGAGCGGGGGGACCTGAACACCGGGGAGCTGTTTTTT.

This clonotype has a count of ten or more. The chain couples TRBV19 to TRBJ2-5; 14 bases are a match to TRBD2. CDR3 size: 15 residues. V was pared by 5 bases and J by 7 bases, with 6 bases of the junction left unmatched. Germline assignment: CDR1 LNHDA and CDR2 SQIVND (reference sequence). CDR3 loop: CASSLGTSGSGTQYF. The CDR3 DNA reads TGTGCCAGTAGTCTCGGGACTAGCGGGAGCGGGACCCAGTACTTC.

The CDR3 here is CASSLYLRDLNTEAFF. In DNA, the CDR3 is TGTGCCAGCAGCCTATACCTCAGGGACCTGAACACTGAAGCTTTCTTT. The chain combines TRBV11-2 with TRBJ1-1, with a possible D match to TRBD1 (5 bases). Trimming removed 5 bases from V and 0 bases from J, with 16 bases in between. Germline CDR1 SGHAT, CDR2 FQNNGV. The CDR3 is 16 residues long.

This clonotype was observed a few times. The V call is TRBV7-9, the J call TRBJ1-6; D is unresolved. CDR1 and CDR2 (germline): SEHNR, FQNEAQ (reference sequence). The germline V and J ends were trimmed by 3 bases and 8 bases, with 32 bases remaining between them. The CDR3 sequence is 21 residues long. The CDR3 reads CASSFTSLRPRLQRSDSPLHF. The CDR3 DNA reads as TGTGCCAGCAGCTTTACCTCCCTTAGGCCCCGGTTACAGCGTTCGGATTCACCCCTCCACTTT.

The chain couples TRBV12-3 or TRBV12-4 to TRBJ2-7; D unclear. Trimming shortened V by 3 bases and J by 0 bases, and 9 bases separated the two germline ends. The CDR3 runs 14 residues. The CDR3 DNA follows: TGTGCCAGCAGTTTCGGCAGTTCCTCCTACGAGCAGTACTTC. Residues: CASSFGSSSYEQYF.

This clonotype showed up just a few times. This chain connects TRBV11-2 to TRBJ2-7; 13 nucleotides line up with TRBD2. Germline V gene data show CDR1 as SGHAT and CDR2 as FQNNGV. V was pared by 8 bases and J by 2 bases, with 6 bases of the junction left unmatched. CDR3 length: 15 amino acids. The CDR3 region has the DNA TGTGCCAGCGGAACACTAGCGGGGGGGCCCTACGAGCAGTACTTC. Its translation is CASGTLAGGPYEQYF.

CDR3 in DNA: TGCGCCAGCAGCCCGCGGGACCGAGTTGATTCACCCCTCCACTTT. Its protein product is CASSPRDRVDSPLHF. This chain links TRBV5-1 with TRBJ1-6, with D tentatively TRBD1 (5 bases). CDR3 length equals 15 residues. Germline-derived CDR1 and CDR2 are SGHRS and YFSETQ. Trimming cost V 4 bases and J 8 bases, with 16 bases left between them.

A note on this clonotype: Possible read error: a much larger clone is one base away. The chain links TRBV20-1 to TRBJ2-7; TRBD2 agrees at 7 bases. The V segment lost 2 bases and the J segment 2 bases; nucleotides outside the gene matches: 3. CDR1 is DFQATT, CDR2 SNEGSKA, per germline (reference sequence). The CDR3 is 13 amino acids. CDR3 in DNA: TGCAGTGCTAGATTGGGAGGGACCTACGAGCAGTACTTC. Amino acids: CSARLGGTYEQYF.

The chain carries TRBV9 and TRBJ1-1; tentatively, D is TRBD1 (5 bases). This CDR3 is 15 amino acids long. The ends were cut back, 0 bases at V and 2 bases at J, with 11 bases in the middle. Germline V gene data show CDR1 as SGDLS and CDR2 as YYNGEE. CDR3: CASSVGGSQNTEAFF. In DNA, the CDR3 is TGTGCCAGCAGCGTAGGGGGCAGTCAAAACACTGAAGCTTTCTTT.

The rearrangement uses TRBV12-5 and TRBJ1-5; the match to TRBD1 covers 7 bases. The J segment lost 4 bases and the V segment lost 3 bases, leaving 9 bases of the junction unmatched. Per the germline V gene, CDR1 is LGHNT and CDR2 is FRNRAP. This CDR3 is 16 amino acids long. CDR3 loop: CASGLDEGALNQPQHF. CDR3 in DNA: TGTGCTAGTGGTTTAGATGAGGGGGCGCTTAATCAGCCCCAGCATTTT.

This clonotype was counted only a few times. This chain connects TRBV13 to TRBJ1-2; possible D gene TRBD1, 6 bases. The germline V gene has CDR1 PRHDT and CDR2 FYEKMQ (reference sequence). The V gene lost 4 bases and the J gene lost 8 bases, with 20 bases spanning the gap. This CDR3 spans 15 amino acids. The chain's CDR3 is CASSSHGGAGAGYTF. The CDR3 region has the DNA TGTGCCAGCAGCTCCCATGGGGGCGCCGGGGCCGGCTACACCTTC.

This clonotype has a handful of counts. The J gene is TRBJ2-5, the V gene TRBV20-1; 9 nucleotides align to TRBD2. The germline V gene encodes CDR1 DFQATT and CDR2 SNEGSKA (reference sequence). V was pared by 1 base and J by 5 bases, with 5 bases of the junction left unmatched. This CDR3 is built from 14 residues. The CDR3 is CSARGGSGRETQYF. DNA for the CDR3: TGCAGTGCTAGAGGAGGCAGCGGGAGGGAGACCCAGTACTTC.

The V and J genes are TRBV7-8 and TRBJ1-6; 8 bases map to TRBD1. V trimming: 3 bases; J trimming: 10 bases; junction bases outside the gene matches: 14. The germline CDR1 and CDR2 sequences are SGHVS and FQNEAQ. The CDR3 runs to 17 residues. The CDR3 bases are TGTGCCAGCAGCTTGGTGTTCGGGACAGGAAACGGATCACCCCTCCACTTT. Translation gives CASSLVFGTGNGSPLHF.